The clone carrying this T cell receptor beta chain was seen a few times. Its antigen is still unknown. The entry originates in a study of vaccination effects on CD4 cells after COVID-19. Study-wide background: In the ViraFEST assay, antigen-specific CD4+ clonotypes were identified by expansion after peptide-pool stimulation. Each participant was administered two doses of either the BNT162b2 or the mRNA-1273 vaccine.

Having been cultured for ten to eleven days, the cells underwent CD4+ T cell isolation. Nucleocapsid antibody tests were negative, and the vaccine recipients had no prior SARS-CoV-2 infection. A half-medium replacement with IL-2 medium was carried out on days 3 and 7. V was trimmed by 5 bases and J by 2 bases, leaving 12 bases between them. Germline values: CDR1 SGHTA, CDR2 FQGTGA. The length of the CDR3 is 14 residues. Assay used: immunoSEQ multiplex PCR; TCRdb lists only in-frame clones, some missing. In the table there are around 41,000 clones, roughly 82% of which are singletons. This specimen was CD4+ T cells from PBMCs cultured without peptide, taken before COVID-19 vaccination. The rearrangement joins TRBV7-3 to TRBJ1-1; D not resolved. The receptor was isolated from a human donor who received a COVID-19 vaccine. The chain's CDR3 is CASSPDGANTEAFF. The CDR3 DNA sequence: TGTGCCAGCAGCCCAGACGGCGCTAACACTGAAGCTTTCTTT.